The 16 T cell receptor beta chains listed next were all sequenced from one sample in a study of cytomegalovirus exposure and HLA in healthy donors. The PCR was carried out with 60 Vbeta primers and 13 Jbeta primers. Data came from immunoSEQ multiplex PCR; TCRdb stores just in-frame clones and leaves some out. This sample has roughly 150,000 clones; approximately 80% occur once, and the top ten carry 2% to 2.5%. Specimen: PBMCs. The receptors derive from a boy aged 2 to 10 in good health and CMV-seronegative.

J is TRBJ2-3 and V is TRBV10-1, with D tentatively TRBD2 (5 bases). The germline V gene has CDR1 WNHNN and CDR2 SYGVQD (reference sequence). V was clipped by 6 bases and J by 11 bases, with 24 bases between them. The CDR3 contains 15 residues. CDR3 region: CASSVTDVGRRGQYF. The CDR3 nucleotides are TGCGCCAGCAGCGTAACAGACGTAGGGAGACGAGGGCAGTATTTT.

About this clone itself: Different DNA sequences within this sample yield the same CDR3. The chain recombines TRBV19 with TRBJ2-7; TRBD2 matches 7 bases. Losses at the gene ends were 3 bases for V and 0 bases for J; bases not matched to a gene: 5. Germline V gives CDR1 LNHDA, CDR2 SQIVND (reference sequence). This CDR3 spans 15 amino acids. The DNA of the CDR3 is TGTGCCAGTAGTATCGCTAGCGGAAGCTCCTACGAGCAGTACTTC. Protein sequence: CASSIASGSSYEQYF.

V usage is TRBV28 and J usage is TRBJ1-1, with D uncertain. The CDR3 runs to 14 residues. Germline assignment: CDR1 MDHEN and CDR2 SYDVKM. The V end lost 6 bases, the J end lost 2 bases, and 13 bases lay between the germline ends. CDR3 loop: CASSQRQVNTEAFF. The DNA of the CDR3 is TGTGCCAGCAGCCAGAGACAAGTCAACACTGAAGCTTTCTTT.

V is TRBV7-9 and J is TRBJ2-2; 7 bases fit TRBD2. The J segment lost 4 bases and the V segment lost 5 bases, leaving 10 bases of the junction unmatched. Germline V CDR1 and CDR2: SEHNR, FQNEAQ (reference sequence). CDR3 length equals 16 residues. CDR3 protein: CASSRAGRLPTGELFF. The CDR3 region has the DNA TGTGCCAGCAGCCGAGCGGGGCGCTTGCCCACCGGGGAGCTGTTTTTT. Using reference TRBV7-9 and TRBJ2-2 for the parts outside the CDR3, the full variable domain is DTGVSQNPRHKITKRGQNVTFRCDPISEHNRLYWYRQTLGQGPEFLTYFQNEAQLEKSRLLSDRFSAERPKGSFSTLEIQRTEQGDSAMYLCASSRAGRLPTGELFFGEGSRLTVL.

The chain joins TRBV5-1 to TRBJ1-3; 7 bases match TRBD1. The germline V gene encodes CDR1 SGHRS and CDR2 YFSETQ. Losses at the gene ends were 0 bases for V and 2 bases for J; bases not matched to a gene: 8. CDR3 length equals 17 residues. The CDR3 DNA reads TGCGCCAGCAGCTTGGTGGGACAGAAACCGACTGGAAACACCATATATTTT. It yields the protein CASSLVGQKPTGNTIYF.

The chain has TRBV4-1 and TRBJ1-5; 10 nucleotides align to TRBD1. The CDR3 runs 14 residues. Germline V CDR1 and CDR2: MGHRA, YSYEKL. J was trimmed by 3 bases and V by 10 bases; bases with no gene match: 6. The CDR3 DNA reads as TGCGCCAACCTCGACAGGGGGCTCAATCAGCCCCAGCATTTT. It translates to CANLDRGLNQPQHF.

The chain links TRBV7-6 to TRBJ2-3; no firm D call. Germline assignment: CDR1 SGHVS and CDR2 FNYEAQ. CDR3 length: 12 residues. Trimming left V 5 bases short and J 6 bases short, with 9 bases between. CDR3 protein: CASSPIRDTQYF. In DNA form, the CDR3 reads TGTGCCAGCAGCCCGATCAGGGATACGCAGTATTTT.

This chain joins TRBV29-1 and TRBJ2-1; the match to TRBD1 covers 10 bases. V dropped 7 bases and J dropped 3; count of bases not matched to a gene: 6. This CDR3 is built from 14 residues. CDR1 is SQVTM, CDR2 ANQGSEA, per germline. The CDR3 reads CSGAGTGVYNEQFF. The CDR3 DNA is TGCAGCGGGGCCGGGACAGGGGTCTACAATGAGCAGTTCTTC.

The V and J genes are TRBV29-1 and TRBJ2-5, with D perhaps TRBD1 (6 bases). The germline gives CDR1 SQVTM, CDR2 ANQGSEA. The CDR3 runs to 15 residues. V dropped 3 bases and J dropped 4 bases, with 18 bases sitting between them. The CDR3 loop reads CSVDIPGVSVETQYF. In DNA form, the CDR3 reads TGCAGCGTTGATATTCCAGGGGTATCAGTAGAGACCCAGTACTTC.

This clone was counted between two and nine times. In DNA, the CDR3 is TGTGCCAGTAGTATAGCCACCCGGGGTACGCCCCAGCATTTT. Amino acids: CASSIATRGTPQHF. The chain links TRBV19 to TRBJ1-5; D unclear. V was cut by 1 base and J by 9 bases, with 13 bases left in between. This CDR3 spans 14 amino acids. The germline gives CDR1 LNHDA, CDR2 SQIVND (reference sequence).

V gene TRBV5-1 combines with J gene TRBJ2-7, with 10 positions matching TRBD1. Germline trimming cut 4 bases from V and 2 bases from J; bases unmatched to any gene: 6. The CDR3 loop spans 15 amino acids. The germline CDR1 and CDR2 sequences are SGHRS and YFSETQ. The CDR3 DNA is TGCGCCAGCAGCGCATCCGGGACAGGGGCCTACGAGCAGTACTTC. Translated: CASSASGTGAYEQYF.

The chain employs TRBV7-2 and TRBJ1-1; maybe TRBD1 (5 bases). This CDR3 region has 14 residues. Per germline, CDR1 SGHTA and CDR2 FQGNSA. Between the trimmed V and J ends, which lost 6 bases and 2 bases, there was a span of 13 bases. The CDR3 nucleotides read TGTGCCAGCAGGCGGGGCGAGTTCAACACTGAAGCTTTCTTT. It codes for CASRRGEFNTEAFF.

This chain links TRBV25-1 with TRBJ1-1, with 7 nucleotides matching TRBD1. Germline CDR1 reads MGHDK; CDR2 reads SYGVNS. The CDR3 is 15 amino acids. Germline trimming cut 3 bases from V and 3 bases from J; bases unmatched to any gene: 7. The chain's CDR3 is CASSDRQGRDTEAFF. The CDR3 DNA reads TGTGCCAGCAGTGATCGACAGGGTAGGGACACTGAAGCTTTCTTT.

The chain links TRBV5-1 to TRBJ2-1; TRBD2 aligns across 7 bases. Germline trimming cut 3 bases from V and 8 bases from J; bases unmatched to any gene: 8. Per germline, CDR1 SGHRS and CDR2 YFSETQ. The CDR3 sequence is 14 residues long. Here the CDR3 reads CASSSTSPHHEQFF. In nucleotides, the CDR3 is TGCGCCAGCAGCTCGACTAGCCCCCATCATGAGCAGTTCTTC.

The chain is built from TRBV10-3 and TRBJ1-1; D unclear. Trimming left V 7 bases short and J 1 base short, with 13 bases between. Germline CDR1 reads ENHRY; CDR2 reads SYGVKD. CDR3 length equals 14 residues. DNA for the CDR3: TGTGCCATCACTGGGAGTCCAAGGAACACTGAAGCTTTCTTT. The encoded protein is CAITGSPRNTEAFF.

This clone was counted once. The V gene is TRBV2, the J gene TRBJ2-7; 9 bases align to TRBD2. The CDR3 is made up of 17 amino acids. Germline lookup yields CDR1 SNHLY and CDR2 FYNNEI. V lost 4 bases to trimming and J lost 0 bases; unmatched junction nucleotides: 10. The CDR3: CASSVASGRTSSYEQYF. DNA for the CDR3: TGTGCCAGCAGTGTAGCAAGCGGGAGGACGAGCTCCTACGAGCAGTACTTC.